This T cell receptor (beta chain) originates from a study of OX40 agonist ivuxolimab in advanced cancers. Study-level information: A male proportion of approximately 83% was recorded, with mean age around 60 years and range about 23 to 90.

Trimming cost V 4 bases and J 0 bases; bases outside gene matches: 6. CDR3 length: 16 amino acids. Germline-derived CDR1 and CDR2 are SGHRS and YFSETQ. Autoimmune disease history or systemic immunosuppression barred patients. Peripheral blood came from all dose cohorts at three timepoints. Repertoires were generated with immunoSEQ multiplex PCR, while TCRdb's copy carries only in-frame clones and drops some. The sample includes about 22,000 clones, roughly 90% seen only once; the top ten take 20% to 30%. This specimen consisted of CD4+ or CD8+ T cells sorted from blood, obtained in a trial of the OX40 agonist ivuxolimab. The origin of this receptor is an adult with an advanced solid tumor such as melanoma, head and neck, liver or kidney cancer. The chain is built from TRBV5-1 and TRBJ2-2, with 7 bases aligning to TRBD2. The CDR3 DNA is TGCGCCAGCAGCCCGGACGGACTAGCGAACACCGGGGAGCTGTTTTTT. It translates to CASSPDGLANTGELFF.